Listed here are 5 T cell receptor beta chains from one sample, sequenced in a study of cytomegalovirus exposure and HLA in healthy donors. The PCR made use of 60 Vbeta and 13 Jbeta primers. Measured with immunoSEQ multiplex PCR; TCRdb has only the in-frame clones, and not every one. The data hold under 130,000 clones, with 80% observed a single time. Input material: PBMCs. Every receptor here comes from a man aged 25-45 years in good health and CMV-seropositive.

The V gene is TRBV15, the J gene TRBJ1-6; D might be TRBD1 (5 bases). V was shortened by 5 bases and J by 9 bases, with 14 bases between the two germline ends. Germline CDR1 reads LNHNV; CDR2 reads YYDKDF (reference sequence). The CDR3 runs to 14 residues. CDR3 sequence (DNA): TGTGCCACCAGCTTGAAACGGGGGGGTTCACCCCTCCACTTT. This encodes CATSLKRGGSPLHF.

J is TRBJ2-3 and V is TRBV6-4, with D perhaps matching TRBD2 (7 bases). Germline CDR1 MRHNA, CDR2 SNTAGT. The CDR3 consists of 14 residues. V gave up 2 bases and J gave up 2 bases, with 8 bases separating them. The CDR3 loop is CASSDGGATDTQYF. The CDR3 nucleotides read TGTGCCAGCAGTGACGGGGGGGCCACAGATACGCAGTATTTT.

The chain combines TRBV6-1 with TRBJ1-5; no definite D call. Germline V CDR1 and CDR2: MNHNS, SASEGT. V was trimmed by 4 bases and J by 0 bases, leaving 7 bases between them. This CDR3 contains 14 residues. CDR3 bases: TGTGCCAGCAGTGGAGGAAGTAGCAATCAGCCCCAGCATTTT. It specifies CASSGGSSNQPQHF.

The rearrangement joins TRBV5-4 to TRBJ1-1; D is unresolved. With 4 bases removed from V and 5 bases from J, the gap between germline ends came to 15 bases. Germline CDR1 SGHNT, CDR2 YYREEE (reference sequence). CDR3 length equals 14 residues. CDR3 in amino acids: CASSTQRRETEAFF. The CDR3 DNA follows: TGTGCCAGCAGCACTCAACGTCGGGAGACTGAAGCTTTCTTT.

This CDR3 reads CASSESGGVYGYTF. The CDR3 nucleotides are TGTGCCAGCAGTGAGTCCGGGGGGGTCTATGGCTACACCTTC. The chain has TRBV2 and TRBJ1-2; D may be TRBD1 (5 bases). The V end was cut by 3 bases, the J end by 4 bases, with 12 bases between. The CDR3 is 14 residues long. The V gene's germline CDR1 is SNHLY and CDR2 FYNNEI.